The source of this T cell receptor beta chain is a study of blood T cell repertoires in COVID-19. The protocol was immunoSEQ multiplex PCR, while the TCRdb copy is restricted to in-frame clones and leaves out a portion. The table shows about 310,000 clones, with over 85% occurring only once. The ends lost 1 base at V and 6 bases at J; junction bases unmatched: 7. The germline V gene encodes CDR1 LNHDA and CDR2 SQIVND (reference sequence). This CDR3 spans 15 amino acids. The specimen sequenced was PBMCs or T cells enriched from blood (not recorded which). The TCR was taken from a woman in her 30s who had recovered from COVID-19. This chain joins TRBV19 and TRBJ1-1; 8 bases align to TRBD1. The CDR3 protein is CASSIGTDRAPEAFF. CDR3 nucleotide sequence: TGTGCCAGTAGTATAGGAACGGACAGGGCCCCTGAAGCTTTCTTT.